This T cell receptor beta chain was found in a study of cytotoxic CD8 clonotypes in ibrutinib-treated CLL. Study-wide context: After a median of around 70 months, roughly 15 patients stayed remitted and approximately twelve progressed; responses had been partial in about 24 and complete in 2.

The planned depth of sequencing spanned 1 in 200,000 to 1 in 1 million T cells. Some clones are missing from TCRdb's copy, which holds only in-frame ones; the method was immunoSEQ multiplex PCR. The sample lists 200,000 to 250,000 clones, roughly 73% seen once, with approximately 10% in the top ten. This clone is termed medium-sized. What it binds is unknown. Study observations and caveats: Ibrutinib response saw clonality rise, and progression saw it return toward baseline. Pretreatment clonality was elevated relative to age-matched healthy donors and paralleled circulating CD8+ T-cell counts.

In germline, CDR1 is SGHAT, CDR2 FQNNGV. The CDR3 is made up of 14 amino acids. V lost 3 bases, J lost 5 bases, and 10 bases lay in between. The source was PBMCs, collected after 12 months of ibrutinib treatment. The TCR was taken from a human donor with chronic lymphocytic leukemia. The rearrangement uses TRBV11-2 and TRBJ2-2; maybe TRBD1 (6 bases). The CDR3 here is CASSFYRETGELFF. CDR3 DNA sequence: TGTGCCAGCAGCTTCTACAGGGAAACCGGGGAGCTGTTTTTT.